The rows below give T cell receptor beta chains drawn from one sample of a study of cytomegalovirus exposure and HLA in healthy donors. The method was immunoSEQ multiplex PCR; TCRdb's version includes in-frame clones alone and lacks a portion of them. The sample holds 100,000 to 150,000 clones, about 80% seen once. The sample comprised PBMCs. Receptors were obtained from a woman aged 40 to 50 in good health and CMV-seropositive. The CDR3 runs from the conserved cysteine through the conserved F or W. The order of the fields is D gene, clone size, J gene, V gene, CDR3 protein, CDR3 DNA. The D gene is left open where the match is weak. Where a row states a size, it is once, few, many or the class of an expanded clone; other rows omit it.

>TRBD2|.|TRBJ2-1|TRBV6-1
CASRGLAGGPSEQFF
TGTGCCAGCAGGGGACTAGCGGGAGGGCCAAGTGAGCAGTTCTTC
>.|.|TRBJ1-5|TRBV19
CASSIGQIKPQHF
TGTGCCAGTAGTATCGGACAGATCAAGCCCCAGCATTTT
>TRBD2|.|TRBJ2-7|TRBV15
CATSRRLAGDVNEQYF
TGTGCCACCAGCAGAAGGCTAGCGGGAGATGTGAACGAGCAGTACTTC
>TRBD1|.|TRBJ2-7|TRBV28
CASSSTGVDEQYF
TGTGCCAGCAGTTCGACAGGGGTCGACGAGCAGTACTTC
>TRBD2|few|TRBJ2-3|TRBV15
CATSGRLAGGTDTQYF
TGTGCCACCAGCGGGAGACTAGCGGGTGGCACAGATACGCAGTATTTT
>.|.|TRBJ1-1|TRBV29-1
CSVDSHRPMNTEAFF
TGCAGCGTGGACTCCCACCGCCCTATGAACACTGAAGCTTTCTTT
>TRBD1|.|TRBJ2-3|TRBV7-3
CSSSWDRGDYTDTQYF
TGTTCCAGCAGCTGGGACAGGGGCGATTACACAGATACGCAGTATTTT
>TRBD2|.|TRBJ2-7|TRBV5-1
CASSSAGTSYEQYF
TGCGCCAGCAGCTCCGCCGGGACTAGCTACGAGCAGTACTTC
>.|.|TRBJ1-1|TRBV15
CATSAGLNTEAFF
TGTGCCACCAGCGCAGGGCTGAACACTGAAGCTTTCTTT
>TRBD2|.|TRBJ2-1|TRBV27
CASSPRAGSSYNEQFF
TGTGCCAGCAGTCCCAGAGCGGGGAGCTCCTACAATGAGCAGTTCTTC
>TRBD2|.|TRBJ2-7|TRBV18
CASSPLGLADYYEQYF
TGTGCCAGCTCACCACTAGGACTAGCGGACTACTACGAGCAGTACTTC
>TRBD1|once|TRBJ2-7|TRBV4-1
CASSQGPGQEFYEQYF
TGCGCCAGCAGCCAGGGGCCGGGACAGGAGTTCTACGAGCAGTACTTC
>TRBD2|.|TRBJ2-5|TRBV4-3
CASSQERGEETQYF
TGCGCCAGCAGCCAAGAGCGGGGGGAAGAGACCCAGTACTTC
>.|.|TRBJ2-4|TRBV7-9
CASSPTPGVAKNIQYF
TGTGCCAGTAGCCCAACACCAGGGGTTGCCAAAAACATTCAGTACTTC
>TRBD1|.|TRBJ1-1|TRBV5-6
CASRGEGTGVNTEAFF
TGTGCCAGCAGAGGGGAGGGGACAGGGGTGAACACTGAAGCTTTCTTT
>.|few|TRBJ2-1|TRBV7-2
CASSYEARAEQFF
TGTGCCAGCAGCTACGAAGCCAGGGCTGAGCAGTTCTTC
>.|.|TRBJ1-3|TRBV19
CASSIEGTSGNTIYF
TGTGCCAGTAGTATTGAGGGCACCTCTGGAAACACCATATATTTT
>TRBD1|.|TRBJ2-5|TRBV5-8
CASSDRGDFRETQYF
TGTGCCAGCTCGGACAGGGGAGACTTTCGAGAGACCCAGTACTTC
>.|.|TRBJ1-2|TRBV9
CASSVGLGGGYTF
TGTGCCAGCAGCGTAGGGTTGGGGGGAGGCTACACCTTC
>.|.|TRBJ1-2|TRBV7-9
CSSSLNRDGYTF
TGTTCCAGCAGCTTGAACAGGGATGGCTACACCTTC
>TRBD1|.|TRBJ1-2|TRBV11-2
CASRRPGGRNYGYTF
TGTGCCAGCAGGCGTCCAGGGGGAAGAAACTATGGCTACACCTTC
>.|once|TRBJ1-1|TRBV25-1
CASSEGAGVNTEAFF
TGTGCCAGCAGTGAAGGAGCAGGGGTGAACACTGAAGCTTTCTTT
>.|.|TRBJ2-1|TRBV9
CASSAYYNEQFF
TGTGCCAGCAGCGCCTACTACAATGAGCAGTTCTTC